Listed below are T cell receptor beta chains from one sample, sequenced in a study of CD8+ T cells in alopecia areata. The method was immunoSEQ multiplex PCR; TCRdb's version includes in-frame clones alone and lacks a portion of them. The sample has 140,000 to 150,000 clones; around three fifths are singletons. The material was CD4+ T cells sorted from blood, obtained at week 0. All receptors derive from a human donor with alopecia areata. CDR3s include the opening cysteine and the closing phenylalanine or tryptophan. The D gene is left open where the match is weak. Size tells how often a clone was seen (once, few, many) or the class of an expanded clone, and some rows leave it out.

v_gene: TRBV10-2
j_gene: TRBJ2-3
d_gene: TRBD2
abundance: NA
CDR3aa: CASSEASLAGGGDTQYF

v_gene: TRBV6-1
j_gene: TRBJ2-3
d_gene: NA
abundance: NA
CDR3aa: CASSEVGVGTDTQYF

v_gene: TRBV27
j_gene: TRBJ1-2
d_gene: NA
abundance: few
CDR3aa: CASSSPGLNYGYTF

v_gene: TRBV25-1
j_gene: TRBJ2-2
d_gene: NA
abundance: NA
CDR3aa: CASSGAVAGELFF

v_gene: TRBV25-1
j_gene: TRBJ2-5
d_gene: TRBD2
abundance: NA
CDR3aa: CASSLSGGQETQYF

v_gene: TRBV11-2
j_gene: TRBJ2-1
d_gene: NA
abundance: NA
CDR3aa: CASSRRGNEQFF

v_gene: TRBV11-2
j_gene: TRBJ2-1
d_gene: NA
abundance: few
CDR3aa: CASSLGPGNEQFF

v_gene: TRBV28
j_gene: TRBJ1-6
d_gene: NA
abundance: NA
CDR3aa: CASSSRGFLNSPLHF

v_gene: TRBV18
j_gene: TRBJ2-5
d_gene: NA
abundance: NA
CDR3aa: CASSPQRQGQETQYF

v_gene: TRBV19
j_gene: TRBJ1-5
d_gene: NA
abundance: few
CDR3aa: CASTPGGNQPQHF

v_gene: TRBV7-2
j_gene: TRBJ2-1
d_gene: NA
abundance: NA
CDR3aa: CASSLVAAVNEQFF

v_gene: TRBV7-9
j_gene: TRBJ2-7
d_gene: TRBD1
abundance: few
CDR3aa: CASSRGQGRIEQYF

v_gene: TRBV29-1
j_gene: TRBJ2-5
d_gene: TRBD1
abundance: NA
CDR3aa: CSPGQGRETQYF

v_gene: TRBV5-6
j_gene: TRBJ1-2
d_gene: NA
abundance: NA
CDR3aa: CASSLARKGYGYTF

v_gene: TRBV4-1
j_gene: TRBJ1-2
d_gene: NA
abundance: NA
CDR3aa: CASSQDRVGYTF

v_gene: TRBV7-9
j_gene: TRBJ1-2
d_gene: NA
abundance: NA
CDR3aa: CASSFGENYGYTF

v_gene: TRBV7-9
j_gene: TRBJ1-5
d_gene: NA
abundance: NA
CDR3aa: CASSLDGGNSNQPQHF

v_gene: TRBV30
j_gene: TRBJ2-7
d_gene: NA
abundance: NA
CDR3aa: CAGARAKLGLVREQYF

v_gene: TRBV30
j_gene: TRBJ2-1
d_gene: NA
abundance: few
CDR3aa: CGGTGSSYNEQFF

v_gene: TRBV29-1
j_gene: TRBJ1-2
d_gene: NA
abundance: NA
CDR3aa: CSVDKAGYGYTF

v_gene: TRBV30
j_gene: TRBJ2-3
d_gene: NA
abundance: NA
CDR3aa: CAWARGDTQYF

v_gene: TRBV19
j_gene: TRBJ2-3
d_gene: TRBD2
abundance: NA
CDR3aa: CASSTRLAGSADTQYF

v_gene: TRBV9
j_gene: TRBJ2-7
d_gene: NA
abundance: NA
CDR3aa: CASSVATRVSSYEQYF

v_gene: TRBV5-1
j_gene: TRBJ2-7
d_gene: NA
abundance: NA
CDR3aa: CASSLVGSPEQYF

v_gene: TRBV2
j_gene: TRBJ1-1
d_gene: TRBD1
abundance: NA
CDR3aa: CASSVQGARMNTEAFF

v_gene: TRBV18
j_gene: TRBJ1-2
d_gene: TRBD1
abundance: NA
CDR3aa: CASSPGQGLQRGGYTF

v_gene: TRBV25-1
j_gene: TRBJ2-3
d_gene: NA
abundance: NA
CDR3aa: CASSGSRRTDTQYF

v_gene: TRBV6-5
j_gene: TRBJ1-2
d_gene: NA
abundance: NA
CDR3aa: CASRRWETNYGYTF

v_gene: TRBV5-1
j_gene: TRBJ2-3
d_gene: NA
abundance: NA
CDR3aa: CASSLYGGGDTQYF

v_gene: TRBV9
j_gene: TRBJ1-5
d_gene: TRBD1
abundance: NA
CDR3aa: CASSVGTGEQPQHF

v_gene: TRBV5-1
j_gene: TRBJ2-6
d_gene: TRBD1
abundance: NA
CDR3aa: CASSLVYRGAGGANVLTF

v_gene: TRBV5-1
j_gene: TRBJ1-1
d_gene: NA
abundance: few
CDR3aa: CASSSQGNTEAFF

v_gene: TRBV7-2
j_gene: TRBJ1-6
d_gene: NA
abundance: NA
CDR3aa: CASSLRQSNSPLHF